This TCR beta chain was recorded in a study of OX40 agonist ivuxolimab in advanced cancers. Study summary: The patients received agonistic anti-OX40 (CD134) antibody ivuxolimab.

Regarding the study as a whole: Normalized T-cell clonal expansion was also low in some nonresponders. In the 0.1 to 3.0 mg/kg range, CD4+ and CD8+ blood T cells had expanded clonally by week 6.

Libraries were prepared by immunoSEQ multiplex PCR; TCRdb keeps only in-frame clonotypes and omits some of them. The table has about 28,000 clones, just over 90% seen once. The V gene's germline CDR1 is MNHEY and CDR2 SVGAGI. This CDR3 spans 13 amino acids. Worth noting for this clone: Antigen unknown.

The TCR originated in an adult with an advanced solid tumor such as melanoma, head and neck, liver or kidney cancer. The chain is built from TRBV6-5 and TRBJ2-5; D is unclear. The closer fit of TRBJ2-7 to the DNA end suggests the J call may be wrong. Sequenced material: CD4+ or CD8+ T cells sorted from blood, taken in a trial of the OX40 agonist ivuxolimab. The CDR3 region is CASSYLEDDEQYF. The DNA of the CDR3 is TGTGCCAGCAGTTACCTCGAGGACGACGAGCAGTACTTC.